Here is one TCR beta chain with its context. This CDR3 spans 16 amino acids. Germline-derived CDR1 and CDR2 are GTSNPN and SVGIG (reference sequence). Trimming cost V 2 bases and J 10 bases; bases outside gene matches: 17. The data were obtained in a study of shared clonotypes between healthy human individuals. The data were produced by immunoSEQ multiplex PCR, yet TCRdb's version contains in-frame clones alone and is incomplete. The sample records some 2,400,000 clones, 95% being singletons. The clonotype comes from a man in his late teens or twenties in good health. Sequencing used naive CD4+ T cells sorted from blood. The subset denotes: CD45RA+ positively selected. The V and J genes are TRBV30 and TRBJ1-1; 9 bases agree with TRBD1. The CDR3 nucleotides are TGTGCCTGGAGTTTCCCAACAACAGGGGGCGCAGGTCGAGCTTTCTTT. Encoded protein: CAWSFPTTGGAGRAFF.